A single sample is the source of the 7 T cell receptor beta chains below, sequenced in a study of T-cell reconstitution after alpha-beta-depleted transplantation in children. The TCRbeta library was prepared with unique molecular identifiers. TCRdb ran MiXCR on the PCR reads and lists one entry per CDR3 protein. The sample lists about 1,000,000 distinct CDR3 sequences, 25% to 35% occurring once. The sample was PBMCs, mostly from graft donor cells, taken 360 days after TCRalphabeta/CD19-depleted stem cell transplant. The receptor source for this set is a boy in the first two years of life who had a stem cell transplant for SCID, so the T cells may come from the graft donor.

The rearrangement joins TRBV12-3 or TRBV12-4 to TRBJ1-4; 7 bases line up with TRBD1. The CDR3 spans 14 residues. After removal of 5 bases from V and 8 bases from J, the junction contained 8 bases not matched to a gene. The chain's CDR3 is CASSPLGTVEKLFF. The CDR3 nucleotides are TGTGCCAGCAGTCCCCTCGGGACAGTAGAAAAACTGTTTTTT.

This clonotype was seen only a few times. The genes are TRBV27 and TRBJ2-1; 13 bases agree with TRBD2. This CDR3 has 18 amino acids. J lost 5 bases, V lost 1 base, and 8 bases had no gene match. CDR1 MNHEY and CDR2 SMNVEV come from the germline V gene (reference sequence). The CDR3 nucleotides are TGTGCCAGCAGTTTATTTCCGGGGACTAGCGGGGATAACAATGAGCAGTTCTTC. The encoded protein is CASSLFPGTSGDNNEQFF.

This clonotype was counted only a few times. V and J are TRBV19 and TRBJ2-3; D is uncertain. Germline CDR1 reads LNHDA; CDR2 reads SQIVND (reference sequence). CDR3 size: 14 residues. V lost 5 bases and J lost 1, with 10 bases in between. The CDR3 is CASSPRSGTDTQYF. CDR3 coding DNA: TGTGCCAGTAGTCCTCGGTCTGGCACAGATACGCAGTATTTT.

The chain joins TRBV12-3 or TRBV12-4 to TRBJ1-1; D gene ambiguous. V was cut by 3 bases and J by 3 bases, with 8 bases left in between. CDR3 length: 13 amino acids. In nucleotides, the CDR3 is TGTGCCAGCAGTTTCAGAGCCCACACTGAAGCTTTCTTT. Amino acids: CASSFRAHTEAFF.

The chain is built from TRBV12-3 or TRBV12-4 and TRBJ2-1, with 7 bases matching TRBD2. With 8 bases clipped from V and 4 bases from J, the junction kept 8 bases outside the gene matches. This CDR3 is built from 14 residues. CDR3 nucleotides: TGTGCCAGCGGATCTCGGGGACTATACAATGAGCAGTTCTTC. Translated, it gives CASGSRGLYNEQFF.

CDR3 nucleotides: TGTGCCAGCAGTCCCTTCGGCAGAAAAGGAAACACCATATATTTT. The encoded protein is CASSPFGRKGNTIYF. The chain employs TRBV6-1 and TRBJ1-3; D uncertain. The CDR3 length is 15 residues. V lost 5 bases and J 4 bases, leaving 15 bases between the germline ends. Per germline, CDR1 MNHNS and CDR2 SASEGT.

This clonotype occurred many times. The V call is TRBV4-1, the J call TRBJ2-7; D is uncertain. Germline CDR1 and CDR2: MGHRA and YSYEKL. V lost 1 base and J lost 2, with 9 bases in between. The CDR3 is 14 residues long. DNA of the CDR3: TGCGCCAGCAGCCAAGGACCGGCGCCCTACGAGCAGTACTTC. As protein: CASSQGPAPYEQYF.